The rows below give T cell receptor beta chains drawn from one sample of a study of OX40 agonist ivuxolimab in advanced cancers. Clones were sequenced by immunoSEQ multiplex PCR, and TCRdb holds only the in-frame ones, with some missing. The sample contains about 69,000 clones, around 82% of which appear only once. The sample here was CD4+ or CD8+ T cells sorted from blood, taken in a trial of the OX40 agonist ivuxolimab. The receptors were gathered from an adult with an advanced solid tumor such as melanoma, head and neck, liver or kidney cancer. Each CDR3 is given with its conserved first and last residue. D genes are given only for firm matches. Size values are once, few and many counts, or a class for expanded clones, and some rows have none.

CDR3aa	CDR3nt	abundance	v_gene	d_gene	j_gene
CASSEASAGNNEQFF	TGTGCCAGCAGTGAAGCTTCAGCAGGGAACAATGAGCAGTTCTTC	-	TRBV6-1	-	TRBJ2-1
CASRQGQVYGYTF	TGTGCCAGCAGACAGGGACAGGTCTATGGCTACACCTTC	few	TRBV2	TRBD1	TRBJ1-2
CASSRAGTAGRGQYF	TGTGCCAGCAGCCGGGCCGGGACAGCGGGTAGGGGGCAGTACTTC	-	TRBV5-8	-	TRBJ2-7
CASSSGALWSASYNEQFF	TGTGCCAGTAGTAGTGGGGCATTGTGGAGCGCCTCCTACAATGAGCAGTTCTTC	-	TRBV19	-	TRBJ2-1
CASSQWGGETQYF	TGTGCCAGCAGCCAGTGGGGCGGGGAGACCCAGTACTTC	-	TRBV7-9	-	TRBJ2-5
CASSQQGNTEAFF	TGTGCCAGCAGTCAACAGGGGAACACTGAAGCTTTCTTT	few	TRBV7-3	-	TRBJ1-1
CASGSPPGELFF	TGTGCTAGTGGTTCGCCCCCCGGGGAGCTGTTTTTT	-	TRBV12-5	-	TRBJ2-2
CASRLAGGSYNEQFF	TGCGCCAGCAGACTAGCGGGAGGGTCCTACAATGAGCAGTTCTTC	-	TRBV4-1	TRBD2	TRBJ2-1
CASRQTSNTEAFF	TGTGCCAGCAGACAAACCTCGAACACTGAAGCTTTCTTT	-	TRBV7-9	-	TRBJ1-1
CASRGRERSIQYF	TGCGCCAGCAGGGGGAGGGAAAGGAGCATTCAGTACTTC	-	TRBV23-1	TRBD2	TRBJ2-4
CASSPEGQGTGYTF	TGTGCCAGCTCACCGGAGGGACAGGGCACTGGCTACACCTTC	-	TRBV18	TRBD1	TRBJ1-2
CASRDTGGNSPLHF	TGTGCCAGCAGGGATACAGGGGGCAATTCACCCCTCCACTTT	-	TRBV2	TRBD1	TRBJ1-6
CASSQDYPETRAAYEQYF	TGCGCCAGCAGCCAAGACTACCCCGAAACTCGGGCCGCGTACGAGCAGTACTTC	-	TRBV4-3	-	TRBJ2-7
CASSLSRPSGYQETQYF	TGTGCCAGCAGTTTAAGTCGGCCTAGCGGGTACCAAGAGACCCAGTACTTC	-	TRBV27	TRBD2	TRBJ2-5
CASSLGGPMNTEAFF	TGTGCCAGCAGCTTAGGCGGGCCGATGAACACTGAAGCTTTCTTT	-	TRBV7-6	-	TRBJ1-1
CASSLGTAMYNEQFF	TGTGCCAGCAGCCTCGGGACGGCCATGTACAATGAGCAGTTCTTC	-	TRBV11-3	-	TRBJ2-1
CASSAEGPGNTIYF	TGTGCCAGCTCAGCCGAGGGGCCAGGAAACACCATATATTTT	-	TRBV18	-	TRBJ1-3
CASRAGFDAGELFF	TGTGCCAGCAGAGCCGGGTTTGACGCCGGGGAGCTGTTTTTT	-	TRBV7-8	-	TRBJ2-2
CSVQRGGYEQYF	TGCAGCGTGCAGAGAGGGGGGTACGAGCAGTACTTC	-	TRBV29-1	-	TRBJ2-7
CASSPPRVVPNNEQFF	TGTGCCAGCAGTCCCCCTCGCGTGGTCCCCAACAATGAGCAGTTCTTC	-	TRBV27	-	TRBJ2-1
CASSRGLNEQFF	TGTGCCAGCAGTCGGGGGCTGAATGAGCAGTTCTTC	-	TRBV28	-	TRBJ2-1
CASTYSGANVLTF	TGTGCCAGCACCTACTCTGGGGCCAACGTCCTGACTTTC	-	TRBV21-1	-	TRBJ2-6
CASSNLRRDGGGTQYF	TGTGCCAGCAGTAACCTCCGCCGGGACGGAGGGGGTACGCAGTATTTT	-	TRBV28	-	TRBJ2-3
CASSRADGANYGYTF	TGTGCCAGCAGCCGCGCGGACGGTGCTAACTATGGCTACACCTTC	-	TRBV5-5	-	TRBJ1-2
CASSKGWWEKLFF	TGTGCCAGCAGCAAAGGGTGGTGGGAAAAACTGTTTTTT	-	TRBV5-6	-	TRBJ1-4